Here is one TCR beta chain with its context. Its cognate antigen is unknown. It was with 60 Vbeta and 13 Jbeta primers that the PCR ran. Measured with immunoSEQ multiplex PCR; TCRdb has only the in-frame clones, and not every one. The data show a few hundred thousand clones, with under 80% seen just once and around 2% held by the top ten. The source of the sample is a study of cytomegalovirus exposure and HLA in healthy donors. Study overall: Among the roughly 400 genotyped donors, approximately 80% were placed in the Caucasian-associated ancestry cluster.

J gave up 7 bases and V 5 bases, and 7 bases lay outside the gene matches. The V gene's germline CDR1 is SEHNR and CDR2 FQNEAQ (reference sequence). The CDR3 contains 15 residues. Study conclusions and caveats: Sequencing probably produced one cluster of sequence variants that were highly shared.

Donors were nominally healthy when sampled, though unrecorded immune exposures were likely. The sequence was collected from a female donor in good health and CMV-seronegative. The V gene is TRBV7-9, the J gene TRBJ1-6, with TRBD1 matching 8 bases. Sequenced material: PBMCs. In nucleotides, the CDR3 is TGTGCCAGCAGCCGCAGGGGGCAGGAGAATTCACCCCTCCACTTT. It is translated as CASSRRGQENSPLHF. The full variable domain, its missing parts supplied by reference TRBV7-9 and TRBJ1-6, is DTGVSQNPRHKITKRGQNVTFRCDPISEHNRLYWYRQTLGQGPEFLTYFQNEAQLEKSRLLSDRFSAERPKGSFSTLEIQRTEQGDSAMYLCASSRRGQENSPLHFGNGTRLTVT.